A selection of T cell receptor beta chains follows, all from one sample in a study of cytomegalovirus exposure and HLA in healthy donors. TCRdb's copy holds only in-frame clones and misses some; the assay was immunoSEQ multiplex PCR. The sample records about 260,000 clones, less than 95% being singletons. Sample: PBMCs. These receptors all stem from a woman aged 30 to 39 in good health and CMV-seronegative. CDR3s include the opening cysteine and the closing phenylalanine or tryptophan. A D gene is named only where the DNA matches it firmly. Size is stated for part of the rows, as once, few or many counts, or as a class when the clone is expanded.

j_call: TRBJ2-7
v_call: TRBV4-3
d_call: .
clone_size: .
cdr3_nt: TGCGCCAGCAGCCAAGATCAGTCCTACGAGCAGTACTTC
cdr3_aa: CASSQDQSYEQYF

j_call: TRBJ2-7
v_call: TRBV4-3
d_call: .
clone_size: .
cdr3_nt: TGCGCCAGCAGCCAAGGGCTGTCCTACGAGCAGTACTTC
cdr3_aa: CASSQGLSYEQYF

j_call: TRBJ1-1
v_call: TRBV14
d_call: .
clone_size: few
cdr3_nt: TGTGCCAGCAGCCTGACCGGAGCGATGATTGAAGCTTTCTTT
cdr3_aa: CASSLTGAMIEAFF

j_call: TRBJ2-4
v_call: TRBV2
d_call: TRBD2
clone_size: .
cdr3_nt: TGTGCCAGCAGTGAAGGACTAGCGGTAGCCAAAAACATTCAGTACTTC
cdr3_aa: CASSEGLAVAKNIQYF

j_call: TRBJ2-3
v_call: TRBV7-2
d_call: .
clone_size: once
cdr3_nt: TGTGCCAGCAGCTTAGTAGATTCTAGCACAGATACGCAGTATTTT
cdr3_aa: CASSLVDSSTDTQYF

j_call: TRBJ2-7
v_call: TRBV7-2
d_call: TRBD2
clone_size: .
cdr3_nt: TGTGCCAGCAGCTTAGGGGGGACTACTAGCTCCTACGAGCAGTACTTC
cdr3_aa: CASSLGGTTSSYEQYF

j_call: TRBJ2-7
v_call: TRBV4-1
d_call: .
clone_size: .
cdr3_nt: TGCGCCAGCAGCCGTATCCATCGGATTTACGAGCAGTACTTC
cdr3_aa: CASSRIHRIYEQYF

j_call: TRBJ2-7
v_call: TRBV5-5
d_call: .
clone_size: .
cdr3_nt: TGTGCCAGCACGACTAGTAATTACGAGCAGTACTTC
cdr3_aa: CASTTSNYEQYF

j_call: TRBJ1-1
v_call: TRBV28
d_call: TRBD1
clone_size: .
cdr3_nt: TGTGCCAGCAGTTGGACCGACAGGGCAGCTTTCTTT
cdr3_aa: CASSWTDRAAFF

j_call: TRBJ2-2
v_call: TRBV27
d_call: .
clone_size: .
cdr3_nt: TGTGCCAGCAGTTTAGTTTTGGGCGGGGAGCTGTTTTTT
cdr3_aa: CASSLVLGGELFF

j_call: TRBJ2-5
v_call: TRBV7-9
d_call: .
clone_size: .
cdr3_nt: TGTGCCAGCAGCTCTGGCTGGGAGACCCAGTACTTC
cdr3_aa: CASSSGWETQYF

j_call: TRBJ1-5
v_call: TRBV5-6
d_call: .
clone_size: .
cdr3_nt: TGTGCCAGCAGCTTAATGCGGGGTAGTGGGAATCAGCCCCAGCATTTT
cdr3_aa: CASSLMRGSGNQPQHF

j_call: TRBJ1-5
v_call: TRBV7-9
d_call: .
clone_size: .
cdr3_nt: TGTGCCAGCAGCTCCGGGGCCAATCAGCCCCAGCATTTT
cdr3_aa: CASSSGANQPQHF

j_call: TRBJ2-1
v_call: TRBV11-2
d_call: .
clone_size: .
cdr3_nt: TGTGCCAGCAGCTTAGAAGATGGATACAATGAGCAGTTCTTC
cdr3_aa: CASSLEDGYNEQFF

j_call: TRBJ2-7
v_call: TRBV4-3
d_call: .
clone_size: .
cdr3_nt: TGCGCCAGCAGCCAGGATGTCTCTGTAAGCTCCTACGAGCAGTACTTC
cdr3_aa: CASSQDVSVSSYEQYF

j_call: TRBJ2-3
v_call: TRBV19
d_call: .
clone_size: .
cdr3_nt: TGTGCCAGTAGTATGTGGGGGCCCGACACAGATACGCAGTATTTT
cdr3_aa: CASSMWGPDTDTQYF

j_call: TRBJ2-7
v_call: TRBV19
d_call: .
clone_size: .
cdr3_nt: TGTGCCAGTACCAAGACAGGCCCGAGCTCCTACGAGCAGTACTTC
cdr3_aa: CASTKTGPSSYEQYF

j_call: TRBJ2-7
v_call: TRBV5-6
d_call: .
clone_size: .
cdr3_nt: TGTGCCAGCAGCTTGGCCTCGTTTTCAGGGAGATACGAGCAGTACTTC
cdr3_aa: CASSLASFSGRYEQYF

j_call: TRBJ2-7
v_call: TRBV4-3
d_call: .
clone_size: .
cdr3_nt: TGCGCCAGCAGCCAAGGCAGAGGATACTCCTACGAGCAGTACTTC
cdr3_aa: CASSQGRGYSYEQYF

j_call: TRBJ2-7
v_call: TRBV2
d_call: TRBD1
clone_size: .
cdr3_nt: TGTGCCAGCTACACCCCAGGGACAGGTAATCAGTACTTC
cdr3_aa: CASYTPGTGNQYF

j_call: TRBJ2-7
v_call: TRBV27
d_call: .
clone_size: .
cdr3_nt: TGTGCCAGCAGTTTATCGCAGGCGGTGGGGTACAACGAGCAGTACTTC
cdr3_aa: CASSLSQAVGYNEQYF

j_call: TRBJ1-4
v_call: TRBV4-1
d_call: TRBD1
clone_size: .
cdr3_nt: TGCGCCAGCAGCCAAGGTGACAGGGTTTCTCTTGAAAAACTGTTTTTT
cdr3_aa: CASSQGDRVSLEKLFF

j_call: TRBJ2-1
v_call: TRBV27
d_call: TRBD2
clone_size: .
cdr3_nt: TGTGCCAGCAGTTCGACTAGCGGGAGAGGGAATGAGCAGTTCTTC
cdr3_aa: CASSSTSGRGNEQFF

j_call: TRBJ2-5
v_call: TRBV19
d_call: TRBD2
clone_size: .
cdr3_nt: TGTGCCAGTAGTATTCCGGCTAGCGGGAGGGTCCGAGAGACCCAGTACTTC
cdr3_aa: CASSIPASGRVRETQYF

j_call: TRBJ2-2
v_call: TRBV6-4
d_call: .
clone_size: few
cdr3_nt: TGTGCCAGCAGTGACCAGTACACCGGGGAGCTGTTTTTT
cdr3_aa: CASSDQYTGELFF

j_call: TRBJ2-1
v_call: TRBV19
d_call: TRBD2
clone_size: .
cdr3_nt: TGTGCCAGTAGTACCGGGACTAGCGGTTACAATGAGCAGTTCTTC
cdr3_aa: CASSTGTSGYNEQFF

j_call: TRBJ2-1
v_call: TRBV4-3
d_call: TRBD2
clone_size: .
cdr3_nt: TGCGCCAGCAGCCCAAGAATAGCGGGAGGGCCCGGTTATGAGCAGTTCTTC
cdr3_aa: CASSPRIAGGPGYEQFF

j_call: TRBJ1-2
v_call: TRBV27
d_call: .
clone_size: medium-sized
cdr3_nt: TGTGCCAGCAGTTTATCGGGAGGATTTTATGGCTACACCTTC
cdr3_aa: CASSLSGGFYGYTF

j_call: TRBJ1-1
v_call: TRBV27
d_call: .
clone_size: .
cdr3_nt: TGTGCCAGCAGTATCCTCCGACCAGGGCTGCTCAACACTGAAGCTTTCTTT
cdr3_aa: CASSILRPGLLNTEAFF

j_call: TRBJ2-7
v_call: TRBV7-9
d_call: .
clone_size: .
cdr3_nt: TGTGCCAGCAGCTCCCAAGGGAGCTGGGACGAGCAGTACTTC
cdr3_aa: CASSSQGSWDEQYF

j_call: TRBJ2-7
v_call: TRBV5-6
d_call: .
clone_size: .
cdr3_nt: TGTGCCAGCAGCTTGGGCACATACGAGCAGTACTTC
cdr3_aa: CASSLGTYEQYF

j_call: TRBJ2-7
v_call: TRBV7-2
d_call: TRBD2
clone_size: once
cdr3_nt: TGTGCCAGCACCGATAGCGGGAGGGCCTCCGAGCAGTACTTC
cdr3_aa: CASTDSGRASEQYF